This T cell receptor (beta chain) appears in the sequencing data of a study of T cell responses to AZD1222 COVID-19 vaccine. General observations from the study: Spike-specific TCR repertoires showed rising breadth and depth after two AZD1222 doses. Repertoires were sampled only after the peak T cell response. The study found vaccine-associated CD4 TCRs spanning spike, dominant at 160-218 and 743-854. Most donors were white British and more were female, and clonal diversity was possibly underestimated.

Sequenced by immunoSEQ multiplex PCR; TCRdb stores in-frame clones only, minus some. This sample has 150,000 or so clones, with just under 95% found just once. The germline gives CDR1 GTSNPN, CDR2 SVGIG (reference sequence). With 3 bases removed from V and 2 bases from J, the gap between germline ends came to 6 bases. This CDR3 comprises 12 residues. For this clone: Its antigen remains unknown.

This chain links TRBV30 with TRBJ2-3; D remains unclear. The sequence was obtained from an adult in good health. Sample: peripheral blood, taken on day 0 of AZD1222 vaccination. The CDR3 nucleotides read TGTGCCTGGAGAGAGTACACAGATACGCAGTATTTT. This encodes CAWREYTDTQYF.